A selection of T cell receptor beta chains follows, all from one sample in a study of blood T cell repertoires in COVID-19. Clones were read by immunoSEQ multiplex PCR, and TCRdb kept only the in-frame ones, dropping some. This sample has over 250,000 clones, with approximately 83% found just once. Material for sequencing was peripheral blood. The source is a woman aged 70-85 years with acute or convalescent COVID-19. Each CDR3 is given with its conserved first and last residue. Each record gives: clone size, V gene, CDR3 protein. Only some rows state a clone size, as once, few, many or a class for expanded clones.

abundance: -
v_gene: TRBV18
CDR3aa: CASSPPTPQGSYGYTF

abundance: -
v_gene: TRBV9
CDR3aa: CASSATGTTEAFF

abundance: -
v_gene: TRBV6-5
CDR3aa: CASSFSPGGDTEAFF

abundance: -
v_gene: TRBV5-1
CDR3aa: CASSLLAGEDTQYF

abundance: -
v_gene: TRBV18
CDR3aa: CASSPGQPATNEKLFF

abundance: -
v_gene: TRBV5-1
CDR3aa: CASSAKGRGAGYEQFF

abundance: -
v_gene: TRBV7-9
CDR3aa: CASRGGDRGSPLHF

abundance: -
v_gene: TRBV6-1
CDR3aa: CASSEARGLVYGYTF

abundance: -
v_gene: TRBV4-2
CDR3aa: CASSQDPGEDEKLFF

abundance: -
v_gene: TRBV5-6
CDR3aa: CASSLAVSTDTQYF

abundance: -
v_gene: TRBV27
CDR3aa: CASRSTAMNTEAFF

abundance: once
v_gene: TRBV5-1
CDR3aa: CARQRGRVADTEAFF

abundance: -
v_gene: TRBV6-6
CDR3aa: CASSTTDRVDGYTF

abundance: -
v_gene: TRBV7-2
CDR3aa: CASSPTSGTFDTQYF

abundance: -
v_gene: TRBV4-1
CDR3aa: CASSQVGAKYGYTF

abundance: -
v_gene: TRBV6-4
CDR3aa: CASSDQGQGFYEQYF

abundance: -
v_gene: TRBV7-6
CDR3aa: CASSLAVGTVPNEQFF

abundance: few
v_gene: TRBV6-1
CDR3aa: CASSEAGTVGYTF

abundance: -
v_gene: TRBV5-6
CDR3aa: CASSLRPSASSYEQYF

abundance: -
v_gene: TRBV2
CDR3aa: CASSDRTGMNSPLHF

abundance: -
v_gene: TRBV7-8
CDR3aa: CASSLAGGKLFF

abundance: -
v_gene: TRBV19
CDR3aa: CASSYSLKDTEAFF

abundance: few
v_gene: TRBV3-1/TRBV3-2
CDR3aa: CASTNARLPNTGELFF

abundance: -
v_gene: TRBV5-1
CDR3aa: CASSLDRQETQYF

abundance: -
v_gene: TRBV6-5
CDR3aa: CATSSSYNSPLHF

abundance: -
v_gene: TRBV5-4
CDR3aa: CASSSRRPGGETQYF

abundance: -
v_gene: TRBV12-3/TRBV12-4
CDR3aa: CASSFQGEAFF

abundance: -
v_gene: TRBV5-1
CDR3aa: CASSLGQDVEAFF

abundance: -
v_gene: TRBV20-1
CDR3aa: CSAGGQMNEQFF

abundance: -
v_gene: TRBV19
CDR3aa: CASSAPRGGSNQPQHF

abundance: -
v_gene: TRBV7-9
CDR3aa: CASSLLAGNEQFF

abundance: -
v_gene: TRBV3-1/TRBV3-2
CDR3aa: CASSPSGTFFTDTQYF

abundance: -
v_gene: TRBV15
CDR3aa: CATSFRADNYGYTF

abundance: -
v_gene: TRBV12-3/TRBV12-4
CDR3aa: CASSQVGNTIYF

abundance: -
v_gene: TRBV15
CDR3aa: CATRDGQRFNTEAFF

abundance: -
v_gene: TRBV30
CDR3aa: CAWNRDRGLGELFF

abundance: once
v_gene: TRBV18
CDR3aa: CASSPSRPAEQYF

abundance: -
v_gene: TRBV6-5
CDR3aa: CASSSSYGYTF

abundance: -
v_gene: TRBV9
CDR3aa: CASSAGLQGRGNYGYTF

abundance: -
v_gene: TRBV7-8
CDR3aa: CASSSLRGTWTGANTGELFF

abundance: -
v_gene: TRBV20-1
CDR3aa: CSGGDSYEQYF

abundance: -
v_gene: TRBV27
CDR3aa: CASRGQKYEAFF

abundance: -
v_gene: TRBV28
CDR3aa: CASSVINQPQHF

abundance: -
v_gene: TRBV19
CDR3aa: CASQDWRDTQYF

abundance: few
v_gene: TRBV5-4
CDR3aa: CASSRAGSGAYGYTF